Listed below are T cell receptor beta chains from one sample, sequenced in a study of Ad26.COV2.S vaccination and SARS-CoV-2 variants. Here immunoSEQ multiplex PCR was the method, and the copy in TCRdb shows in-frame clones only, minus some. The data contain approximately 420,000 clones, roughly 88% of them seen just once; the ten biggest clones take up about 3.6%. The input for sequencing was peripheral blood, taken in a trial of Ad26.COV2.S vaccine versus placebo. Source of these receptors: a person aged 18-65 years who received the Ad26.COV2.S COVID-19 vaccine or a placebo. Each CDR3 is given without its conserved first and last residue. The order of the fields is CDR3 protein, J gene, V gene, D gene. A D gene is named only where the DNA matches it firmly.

ASSVTGGYSYGELF,TRBJ2-2,TRBV6-1,TRBD1
ASSRTSSYEQY,TRBJ2-7,TRBV7-2,TRBD2
ASSQDGQNKNIQY,TRBJ2-4,TRBV4-1,NA
ARSRDSQETQY,TRBJ2-5,TRBV21-1,NA
ASSLRTGGFTEAF,TRBJ1-1,TRBV27,TRBD1
AGGGPNEKLF,TRBJ1-4,TRBV30,NA
ASSLVGPGFEQF,TRBJ2-1,TRBV7-2,NA
ASSLGDRNSPLH,TRBJ1-6,TRBV5-4,TRBD1
ASSLVKRGGRQETQY,TRBJ2-5,TRBV12-1,NA
ASMTGVARDTEAF,TRBJ1-1,TRBV5-4,NA
ASSHLLAGTASDYGYT,TRBJ1-2,TRBV14,TRBD1
ASYLGYTDTQY,TRBJ2-3,TRBV28,NA
ASRTTSGTGRYEQY,TRBJ2-7,TRBV28,TRBD1
ASSGRLTNTIY,TRBJ1-3,TRBV7-8,NA
AWRGGPDTGELF,TRBJ2-2,TRBV30,NA
ASQGLVGVYEQY,TRBJ2-7,TRBV6-5,NA
ASSYTRDGNTEAF,TRBJ1-1,TRBV18,NA
ASSPALTSGPPGGEQF,TRBJ2-1,TRBV5-1,TRBD2
ASSLVGGLPGELF,TRBJ2-2,TRBV7-2,TRBD1
ASSLYASYEQY,TRBJ2-7,TRBV5-4,NA
ASSLAQTPTYEQY,TRBJ2-7,TRBV28,NA
ASSLFFGGGSYEQY,TRBJ2-7,TRBV11-2,TRBD2
ASSPGQGGDEKLF,TRBJ1-4,TRBV4-2,NA
ATSDLRDILETQY,TRBJ2-5,TRBV24-1,NA
SASHPGGEGFGQPQH,TRBJ1-5,TRBV20-1,NA
ASSGTLNEKLF,TRBJ1-4,TRBV9,NA
ASSFAGGPDNEQF,TRBJ2-1,TRBV7-2,TRBD2
ASSSGLASTDTQY,TRBJ2-3,TRBV7-9,TRBD2
ASSSQEKGVYTEAF,TRBJ1-1,TRBV6-6,NA
ASSLGPGELF,TRBJ2-2,TRBV7-3,NA
ASSQPSEGVEQY,TRBJ2-7,TRBV4-1,NA
ASGPSSGNTGELF,TRBJ2-2,TRBV7-2,NA
ASSLEGGRLTGELF,TRBJ2-2,TRBV5-1,TRBD2
ASSQGSGGY,TRBJ2-7,TRBV3-1/TRBV3-2,NA
ASSRDSLNEQF,TRBJ2-1,TRBV6-5,TRBD1
ASSLVGYSPLH,TRBJ1-6,TRBV7-8,NA
ASSWTSGGATDTQY,TRBJ2-3,TRBV6-4,TRBD2
AISGLLGAGTGELF,TRBJ2-2,TRBV10-3,NA
AMPLDF,TRBJ1-2,TRBV21-1,NA
ASSRTGASSGNTIY,TRBJ1-3,TRBV9,TRBD1
ASSLRTWGEQF,TRBJ2-1,TRBV6-2/TRBV6-3,NA
ASHTGNYYGYT,TRBJ1-2,TRBV7-2,NA
ASSLTGTGTSEQY,TRBJ2-7,TRBV18,NA
ASSFSPKNIQY,TRBJ2-4,TRBV27,NA
ASSQGTGNEKLF,TRBJ1-4,TRBV4-1,NA
ASSFGQGIETQY,TRBJ2-5,TRBV5-1,TRBD1
ASSQDKGQF,TRBJ2-1,TRBV3-1/TRBV3-2,NA
ASTSTSGGLGETQY,TRBJ2-5,TRBV19,TRBD2
SVGQGTQETQY,TRBJ2-5,TRBV29-1,NA
ASSGTGNQPQH,TRBJ1-5,TRBV2,TRBD1
ASSLDPGTGELF,TRBJ2-2,TRBV5-1,NA
ASSQVVVTGELF,TRBJ2-2,TRBV4-1,NA
ASSLGLAGPNTGELF,TRBJ2-2,TRBV7-6,TRBD2
ASSQERIAGRFYNEQF,TRBJ2-1,TRBV3-1/TRBV3-2,TRBD2
ASSLVTFGSYNEQF,TRBJ2-1,TRBV7-9,NA
ASSPRLAGYEQY,TRBJ2-7,TRBV5-4,TRBD2
ASSLWGAGEKLF,TRBJ1-4,TRBV28,NA
ASAPSGPYTDTQY,TRBJ2-3,TRBV28,NA